This section outlines one TCR beta chain sequence together with its context. Anyone with autoimmune disease history or systemic immunosuppression was excluded. The sampling schedule covered blood at baseline, cycle 4 day 1, and cycle 7 day 1. This sample was taken from a study of OX40 agonist ivuxolimab in advanced cancers. Study information: Cohort: 80% to 90% men, mean age about 60, aged roughly 23 to 90.

The V gene lost 0 bases and the J gene lost 3 bases, with 11 bases spanning the gap. CDR3 size: 15 residues. TCRdb's copy holds only in-frame clones and misses some; the assay was immunoSEQ multiplex PCR. Of under 80,000 clones listed, roughly 85% were seen once; the top ten hold over 2%. Sequenced material: CD4+ or CD8+ T cells sorted from blood, taken in a trial of the OX40 agonist ivuxolimab. The V call is TRBV23-1, the J call TRBJ1-2, with unresolved D. TRBV23-1 carries the ORF label, with uncertain function. The sequence derives from an adult with an advanced solid tumor such as melanoma, head and neck, liver or kidney cancer. In nucleotides, the CDR3 is TGCGCCAGCAGTCAATCGGACCCCCGGGACTATGGCTACACCTTC. This encodes CASSQSDPRDYGYTF.